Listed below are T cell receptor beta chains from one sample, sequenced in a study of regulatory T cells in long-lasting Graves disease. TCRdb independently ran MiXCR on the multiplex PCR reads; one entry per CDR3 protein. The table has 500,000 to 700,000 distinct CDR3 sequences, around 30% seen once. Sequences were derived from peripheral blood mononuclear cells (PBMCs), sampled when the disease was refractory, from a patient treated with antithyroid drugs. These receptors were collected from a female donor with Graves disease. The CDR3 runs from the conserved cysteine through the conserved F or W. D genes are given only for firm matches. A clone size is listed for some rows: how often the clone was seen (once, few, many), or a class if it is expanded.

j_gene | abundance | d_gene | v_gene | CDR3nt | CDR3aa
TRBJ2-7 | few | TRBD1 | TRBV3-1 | TGTGCCAGCCTTGGGGACAGCTCCTACGAGCAGTACTTC | CASLGDSSYEQYF
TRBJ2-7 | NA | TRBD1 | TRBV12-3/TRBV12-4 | TGTGCCAGCAGTTTAAGGACAGGGCGGTCAAACGAGCAGTACTTC | CASSLRTGRSNEQYF
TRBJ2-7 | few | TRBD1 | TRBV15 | TGTGCCACCAGCAGAGAGAGGACAGGGGGATACGAGCAGTACTTC | CATSRERTGGYEQYF
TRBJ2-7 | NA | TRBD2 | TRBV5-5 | TGTGCCGGCAGCTTGCCCGGGAGGGCGAGTGAGCAGTACTTC | CAGSLPGRASEQYF
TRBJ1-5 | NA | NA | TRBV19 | TGTGCCAGTAGCGGTGGGGGCAGTAGCAATCAGCCCCAGCATTTT | CASSGGGSSNQPQHF
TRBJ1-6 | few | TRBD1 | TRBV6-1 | TGTGCCAGCAGTCCGACAGGGTTTAAATCACCCCTCCACTTT | CASSPTGFKSPLHF
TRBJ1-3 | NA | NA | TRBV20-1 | TGCAGTGCTACAGGGCACTCTGGAAACACCATATATTTT | CSATGHSGNTIYF
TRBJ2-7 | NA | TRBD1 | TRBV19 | TGTGCCAGTAGTGCGGGACAGGGAAAGTACTTC | CASSAGQGKYF
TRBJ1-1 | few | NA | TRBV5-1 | TGCGCCAGCAGCTTGCCGGGGATGGACACTGAAGCTTTCTTT | CASSLPGMDTEAFF
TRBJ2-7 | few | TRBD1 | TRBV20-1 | TGCAGTGCTAGAGATGGGACAGGGACGTACGAGCAGTACTTC | CSARDGTGTYEQYF
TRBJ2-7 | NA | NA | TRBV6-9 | TGTGCCAGCAGTTATGGGGGTAGTGAGCAGTACTTC | CASSYGGSEQYF
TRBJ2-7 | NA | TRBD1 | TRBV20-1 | TGCAGTGTTATGGGACAGGGGCACGGGTACGAGCAGTACTTC | CSVMGQGHGYEQYF
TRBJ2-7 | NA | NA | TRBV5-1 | TGCGCCAGCAGAATCGGTGTCAGTGATATCTACGAGCAGTACTTC | CASRIGVSDIYEQYF
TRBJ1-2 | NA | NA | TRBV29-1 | TGCAGCGTTCTTCTGGGGCGCTATGGCTACACCTTC | CSVLLGRYGYTF
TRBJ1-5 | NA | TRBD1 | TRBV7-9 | TGTGCCAGCAGCTTAGGGCAGGGGGACGAGCAGCCCCAGCATTTT | CASSLGQGDEQPQHF
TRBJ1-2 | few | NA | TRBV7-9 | TGTGCCAGCAGCCCTCCCCCCCAGACAGGCGGCAGCTACACCTTC | CASSPPPQTGGSYTF
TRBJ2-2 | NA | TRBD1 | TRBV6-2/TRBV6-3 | TGTGCCAGCAGGACAGGGCGCGGGGAGCTGTTTTTT | CASRTGRGELFF
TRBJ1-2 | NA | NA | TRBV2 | TGTGCCAGCAGTGAGAGACCAGGGGATAACTATGGCTACACCTTC | CASSERPGDNYGYTF
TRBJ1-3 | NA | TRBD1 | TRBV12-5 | TGTGCTAGTGGTTCGGGGGACAGGGTCCCCGGAAACACCATATATTTT | CASGSGDRVPGNTIYF
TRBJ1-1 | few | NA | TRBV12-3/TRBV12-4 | TGTGCCAGCAGTTCCCGGACAGAGAACACTGAAGCTTTCTTT | CASSSRTENTEAFF
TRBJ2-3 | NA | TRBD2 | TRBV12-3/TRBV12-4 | TGTGCCAGCAGTTTTGGCCCGGGAGGTAGCACAGATACGCAGTATTTT | CASSFGPGGSTDTQYF
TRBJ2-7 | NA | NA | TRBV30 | TGTGCCTGGAGTGTAACTGTCGAGCAGTACTTC | CAWSVTVEQYF
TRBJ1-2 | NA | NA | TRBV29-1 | TGCAGCGCTAGTGAGCCACTTGACTATGGCTACACCTTC | CSASEPLDYGYTF